This TCR beta chain was captured in a study of blood T cell repertoires in COVID-19. Patients of the Seattle cohort, enrolled during active infection, were followed longitudinally. Some clones are missing from TCRdb's copy, which holds only in-frame ones; the method was immunoSEQ multiplex PCR. The data contain some 200,000 clones, less than 90% of them seen just once; the ten biggest clones take up roughly 10%. CDR3 length: 16 residues. V was clipped by 2 bases and J by 4 bases; unmatched bases: 4. Germline V gives CDR1 SGHNT, CDR2 YYREEE (reference sequence). This chain links TRBV5-4 with TRBJ2-1; TRBD2 matches 12 bases. The source material was peripheral blood. The TCR originated in a woman aged 80 or over with COVID-19, enrolled during active disease. Here the CDR3 reads CASSFGLAGTYNEQFF. The CDR3, as DNA: TGTGCCAGCAGCTTTGGACTAGCGGGGACATACAATGAGCAGTTCTTC. Full variable domain (remainder filled in from reference TRBV5-4 and TRBJ2-1): ETGVTQSPTHLIKTRGQQVTLRCSSQSGHNTVSWYQQALGQGPQFIFQYYREEENGRGNFPPRFSGLQFPNYSSELNVNALELDDSALYLCASSFGLAGTYNEQFFGPGTRLTVL.